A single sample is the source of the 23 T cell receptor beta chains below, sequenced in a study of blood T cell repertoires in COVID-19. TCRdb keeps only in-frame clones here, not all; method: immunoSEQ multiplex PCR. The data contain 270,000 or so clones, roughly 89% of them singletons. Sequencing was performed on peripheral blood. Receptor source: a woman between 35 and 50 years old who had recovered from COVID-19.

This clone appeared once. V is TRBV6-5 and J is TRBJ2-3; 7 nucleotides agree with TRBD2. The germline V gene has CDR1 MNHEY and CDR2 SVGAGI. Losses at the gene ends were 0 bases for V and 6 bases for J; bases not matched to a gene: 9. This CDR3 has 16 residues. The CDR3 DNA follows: TGTGCCAGCAGTTACTCTTTTTTCCCCGGGGGGGATACGCAGTATTTT. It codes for CASSYSFFPGGDTQYF.

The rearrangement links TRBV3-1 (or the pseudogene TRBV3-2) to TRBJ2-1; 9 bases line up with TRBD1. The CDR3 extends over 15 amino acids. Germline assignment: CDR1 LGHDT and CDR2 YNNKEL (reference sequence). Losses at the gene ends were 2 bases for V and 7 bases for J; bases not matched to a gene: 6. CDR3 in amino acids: CASSQFGDRANEQFF. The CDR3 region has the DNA TGTGCCAGCAGCCAATTCGGGGACAGGGCTAATGAGCAGTTCTTC.

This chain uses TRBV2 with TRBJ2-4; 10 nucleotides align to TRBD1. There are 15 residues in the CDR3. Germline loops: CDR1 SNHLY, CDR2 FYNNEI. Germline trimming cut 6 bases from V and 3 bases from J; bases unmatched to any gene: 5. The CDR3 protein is CASRTDRGDKNIQYF. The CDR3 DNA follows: TGTGCCAGCAGAACGGACAGGGGGGACAAAAACATTCAGTACTTC.

Written as DNA, the CDR3 is TGTGCCAGCAGCCCCTCTCAGGGGACTGGAAACACCATATATTTT. Translation: CASSPSQGTGNTIYF. The chain carries TRBV5-5 and TRBJ1-3, with a possible D match to TRBD1 (6 bases). Between the trimmed V and J ends, which lost 4 bases and 2 bases, there was a span of 13 bases. This CDR3 is built from 15 residues. Germline loops: CDR1 SGHKS, CDR2 YYEKEE (reference sequence).

CDR3 nucleotide sequence: TGTGCCAGCAGCACACGGGACAGAACCTACAATGAGCAGTTCTTC. Its translation: CASSTRDRTYNEQFF. The V call is TRBV9, the J call TRBJ2-1; 7 bases are a match to TRBD1. V shed 4 bases, J shed 2 bases, and the junction held 6 bases outside the gene matches. The CDR3 has 15 amino acids. The germline CDR1 and CDR2 sequences are SGDLS and YYNGEE.

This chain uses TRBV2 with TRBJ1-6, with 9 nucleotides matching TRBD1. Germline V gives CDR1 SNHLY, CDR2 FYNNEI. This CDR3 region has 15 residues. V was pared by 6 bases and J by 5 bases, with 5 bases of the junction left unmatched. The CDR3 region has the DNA TGTGCCAGCAGGGACAGGGGAAATAATAATTCACCCCTCCACTTT. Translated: CASRDRGNNNSPLHF.

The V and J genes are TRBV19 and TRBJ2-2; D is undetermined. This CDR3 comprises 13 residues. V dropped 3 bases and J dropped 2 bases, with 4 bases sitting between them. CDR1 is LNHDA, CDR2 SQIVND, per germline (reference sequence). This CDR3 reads CASSMGNTGELFF. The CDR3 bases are TGTGCCAGTAGTATGGGCAACACCGGGGAGCTGTTTTTT.

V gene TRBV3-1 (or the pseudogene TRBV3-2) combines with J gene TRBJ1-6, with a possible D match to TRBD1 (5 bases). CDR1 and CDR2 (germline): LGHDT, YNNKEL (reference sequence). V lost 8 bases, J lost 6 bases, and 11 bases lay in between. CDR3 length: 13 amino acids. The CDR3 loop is CASGAQGNSPLHF. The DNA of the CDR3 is TGTGCCAGCGGGGCGCAGGGTAATTCACCCCTCCACTTT.

The DNA for the CDR3 is TGCGCCAGCAGCCAAGATCCCTCTCAAAGCGGGATTGAGACCCAGTACTTC. It specifies CASSQDPSQSGIETQYF. The chain uses TRBV4-3 and TRBJ2-5, with 7 bases fitting TRBD2. V shed 0 bases, J shed 5 bases, and the junction held 12 bases outside the gene matches. The CDR3 length is 17 residues. Germline CDR1 reads LGHNA; CDR2 reads YSLEER.

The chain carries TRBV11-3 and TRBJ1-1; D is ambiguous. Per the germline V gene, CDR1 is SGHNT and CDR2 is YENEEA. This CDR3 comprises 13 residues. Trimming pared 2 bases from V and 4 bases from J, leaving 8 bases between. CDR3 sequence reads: CASSLIPGTEAFF. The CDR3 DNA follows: TGTGCCAGCAGCTTAATCCCGGGCACTGAAGCTTTCTTT.

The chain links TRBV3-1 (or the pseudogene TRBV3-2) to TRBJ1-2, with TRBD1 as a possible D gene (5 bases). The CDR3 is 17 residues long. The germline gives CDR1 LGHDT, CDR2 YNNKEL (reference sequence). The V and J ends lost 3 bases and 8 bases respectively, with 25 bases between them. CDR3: CASSHDARQFLAGGYTF. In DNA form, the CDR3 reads TGTGCCAGCAGCCACGACGCCCGACAGTTCTTAGCGGGGGGCTACACCTTC.

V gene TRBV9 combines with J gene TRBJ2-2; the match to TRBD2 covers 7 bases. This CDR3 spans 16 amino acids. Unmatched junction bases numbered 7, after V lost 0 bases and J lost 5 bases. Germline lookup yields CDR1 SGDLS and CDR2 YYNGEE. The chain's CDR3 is CASSVGLAGVTGELFF. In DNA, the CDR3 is TGTGCCAGCAGCGTAGGATTGGCGGGGGTTACCGGGGAGCTGTTTTTT.

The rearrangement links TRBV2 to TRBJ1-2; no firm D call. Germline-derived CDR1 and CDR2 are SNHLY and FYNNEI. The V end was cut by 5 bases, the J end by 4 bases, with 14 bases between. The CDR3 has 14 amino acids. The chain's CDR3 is CASSIQGGIYGYTF. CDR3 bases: TGTGCCAGCAGTATCCAAGGAGGGATCTATGGCTACACCTTC.

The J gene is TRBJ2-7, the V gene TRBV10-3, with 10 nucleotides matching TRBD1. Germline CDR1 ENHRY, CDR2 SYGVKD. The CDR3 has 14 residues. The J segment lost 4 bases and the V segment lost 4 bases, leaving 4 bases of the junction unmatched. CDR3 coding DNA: TGTGCCATCAGTGTTGGGACAGGGGCTTACGAGCAGTACGTC. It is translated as CAISVGTGAYEQYV.

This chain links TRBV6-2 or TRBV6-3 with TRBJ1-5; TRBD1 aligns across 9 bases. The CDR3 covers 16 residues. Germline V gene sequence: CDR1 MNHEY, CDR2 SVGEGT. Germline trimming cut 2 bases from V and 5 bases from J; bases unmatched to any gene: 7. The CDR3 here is CASSYLTGGVDQPQHF. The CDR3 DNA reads TGTGCCAGCAGTTACCTCACAGGGGGCGTCGATCAGCCCCAGCATTTT.

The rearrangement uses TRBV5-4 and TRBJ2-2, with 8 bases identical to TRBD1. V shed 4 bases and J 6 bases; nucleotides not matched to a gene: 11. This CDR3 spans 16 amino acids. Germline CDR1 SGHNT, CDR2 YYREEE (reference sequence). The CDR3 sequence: CASSRDRGRMAGELFF. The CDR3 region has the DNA TGTGCCAGCAGCCGAGACAGGGGTAGGATGGCCGGGGAGCTGTTTTTT.

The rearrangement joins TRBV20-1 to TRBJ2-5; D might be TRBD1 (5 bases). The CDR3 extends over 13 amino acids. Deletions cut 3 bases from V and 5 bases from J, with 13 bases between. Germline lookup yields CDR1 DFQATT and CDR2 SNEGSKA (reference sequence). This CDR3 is CSASTRVGETQYF. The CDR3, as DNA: TGCAGTGCTAGTACCAGGGTAGGCGAGACCCAGTACTTC.

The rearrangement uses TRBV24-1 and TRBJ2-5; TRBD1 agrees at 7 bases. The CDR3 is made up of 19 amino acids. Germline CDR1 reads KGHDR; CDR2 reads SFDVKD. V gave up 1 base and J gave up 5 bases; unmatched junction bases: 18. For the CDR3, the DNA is TGTGCCACCAGTGATTTTTCGGCATCTAATAGGGGGCAGGGGGAGACCCAGTACTTC. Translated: CATSDFSASNRGQGETQYF.

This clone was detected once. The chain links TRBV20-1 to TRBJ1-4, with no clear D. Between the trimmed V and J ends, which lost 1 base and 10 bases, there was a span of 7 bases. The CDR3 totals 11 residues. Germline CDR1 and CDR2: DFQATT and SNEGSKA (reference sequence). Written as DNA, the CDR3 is TGCAGTGCTAGAGCTCGCGGAAAACTGTTTTTT. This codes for CSARARGKLFF.

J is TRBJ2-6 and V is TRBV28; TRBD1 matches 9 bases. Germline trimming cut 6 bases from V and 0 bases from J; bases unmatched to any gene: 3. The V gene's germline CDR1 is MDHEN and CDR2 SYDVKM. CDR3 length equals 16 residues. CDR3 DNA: TGTGCCAGCAGACGACAGGGGGACTCTGGGGCCAACGTCCTGACTTTC. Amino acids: CASRRQGDSGANVLTF.

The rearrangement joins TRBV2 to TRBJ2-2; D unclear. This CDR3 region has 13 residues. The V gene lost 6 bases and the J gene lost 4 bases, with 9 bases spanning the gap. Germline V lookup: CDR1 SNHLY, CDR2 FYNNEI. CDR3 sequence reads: CASRPSGTGELFF. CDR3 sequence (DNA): TGTGCCAGCAGGCCCTCGGGCACCGGGGAGCTGTTTTTT.

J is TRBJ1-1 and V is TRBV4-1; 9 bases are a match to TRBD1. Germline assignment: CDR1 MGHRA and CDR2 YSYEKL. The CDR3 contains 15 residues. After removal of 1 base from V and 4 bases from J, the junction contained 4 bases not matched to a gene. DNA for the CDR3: TGCGCCAGCAGCCAAGTCGGACAGGGGACCACTGAAGCTTTCTTT. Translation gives CASSQVGQGTTEAFF.

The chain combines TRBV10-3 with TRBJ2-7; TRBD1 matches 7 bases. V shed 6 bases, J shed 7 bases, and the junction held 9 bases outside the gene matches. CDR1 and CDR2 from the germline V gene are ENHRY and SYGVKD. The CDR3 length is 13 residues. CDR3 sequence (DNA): TGTGCCATCAGCCGGGACAGAGAGTTGGAGCAGTACTTC. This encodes CAISRDRELEQYF.